These 12 T cell receptor beta chains were all obtained from the same sample, sequenced in a study of somatic mutations in cytotoxic T cells in rheumatoid arthritis. Clones were read by immunoSEQ multiplex PCR, and TCRdb kept only the in-frame ones, dropping some. The table includes some 17,000 clones, 70% to 85% detected once. The sequenced sample consisted of CD8+ T cells sorted from blood. These receptors were obtained from an adult with rheumatoid arthritis.

The rearrangement uses TRBV7-9 and TRBJ1-6; D call uncertain. CDR1 and CDR2 from the germline V gene are SEHNR and FQNEAQ (reference sequence). V lost 1 base and J 6 bases, leaving 7 bases between the germline ends. CDR3 length: 14 amino acids. The CDR3 DNA is TGTGCCAGCAGCTTAGGGGGTGGTAATTCACCCCTCCACTTT. It encodes CASSLGGGNSPLHF.

V is TRBV10-3 and J is TRBJ2-7; maybe TRBD1 (5 bases). The CDR3 has 15 residues. Germline V lookup: CDR1 ENHRY, CDR2 SYGVKD. V was cut by 3 bases and J by 4 bases, with 16 bases left in between. CDR3 residues: CAISESTEPRYEQYF. In DNA form, the CDR3 reads TGTGCCATCAGTGAATCGACAGAACCTCGGTACGAGCAGTACTTC.

The CDR3 DNA sequence: TGTGCCAGCAGCTCCGGTAGCTCCTACGAGCAGTACTTC. It specifies CASSSGSSYEQYF. This chain uses TRBV7-9 with TRBJ2-7; D is uncertain. Germline V gene lookup returns CDR1 SEHNR and CDR2 FQNEAQ (reference sequence). V gave up 4 bases and J gave up 0 bases, with 7 bases separating them. CDR3 length: 13 residues.

The V and J genes are TRBV6-1 and TRBJ2-2; 7 bases agree with TRBD1. This CDR3 is built from 13 residues. V trimming: 10 bases; J trimming: 4 bases; junction bases outside the gene matches: 6. Germline-derived CDR1 and CDR2 are MNHNS and SASEGT. The CDR3 protein is CANRQGPTGELFF. CDR3 DNA: TGTGCCAACCGACAGGGTCCCACCGGGGAGCTGTTTTTT.

This chain connects TRBV11-2 to TRBJ2-1, with D maybe TRBD2 (6 bases). The V end was cut by 2 bases, the J end by 2 bases, with 13 bases between. The CDR3 loop spans 16 amino acids. The V gene's germline CDR1 is SGHAT and CDR2 FQNNGV. CDR3 loop: CASSLYAGRPYNEQFF. CDR3 DNA sequence: TGTGCCAGCAGCTTATATGCGGGGAGACCCTACAATGAGCAGTTCTTC.

The chain carries TRBV7-2 and TRBJ1-2; 9 bases are a match to TRBD1. CDR3 length: 16 amino acids. CDR1 SGHTA and CDR2 FQGNSA come from the germline V gene. V lost 2 bases to trimming and J lost 5 bases; unmatched junction nucleotides: 9. The CDR3 protein is CASSLRTGQGGYGYTF. CDR3 coding DNA: TGTGCCAGCAGCTTACGGACGGGACAGGGAGGGTATGGCTACACCTTC.

The chain recombines TRBV25-1 with TRBJ2-7, with D perhaps TRBD1 (6 bases). The V and J ends lost 2 bases and 9 bases respectively, with 11 bases between them. Germline lookup yields CDR1 MGHDK and CDR2 SYGVNS. The CDR3 contains 12 residues. The CDR3 sequence: CASSEEGQSQYF. The CDR3 DNA follows: TGTGCCAGCAGTGAAGAAGGACAGTCGCAGTACTTC.

The chain couples TRBV28 to TRBJ1-6, with 7 bases matching TRBD1. The V and J ends lost 3 bases and 7 bases, in that order; junction bases with no gene match: 9. The CDR3 contains 16 residues. The germline V gene encodes CDR1 MDHEN and CDR2 SYDVKM. This CDR3 is CASSFTTRGPNSPLHF. The CDR3 bases are TGTGCCAGCAGTTTCACTACTAGGGGGCCAAATTCACCCCTCCACTTT.

The rearrangement joins TRBV10-3 to TRBJ2-1, with D perhaps being TRBD1 or TRBD2 (5 bases each). Per the germline V gene, CDR1 is ENHRY and CDR2 is SYGVKD. V was trimmed by 0 bases and J by 5 bases, leaving 14 bases between them. The CDR3 sequence is 16 residues long. The CDR3 region has the DNA TGTGCCATCAGTGAGTCAAGTAGCAGGGAGCACAATGAGCAGTTCTTC. It specifies CAISESSSREHNEQFF.

This chain links TRBV11-3 with TRBJ2-7, with D uncertain. This CDR3 spans 14 amino acids. Deletions cut 5 bases from V and 0 bases from J, with 11 bases between. Germline CDR1 and CDR2: SGHNT and YENEEA. This chain's CDR3 is CASSVHTFSYEQYF. The CDR3 nucleotides read TGTGCCAGCAGCGTCCATACGTTCTCCTACGAGCAGTACTTC.

This chain links TRBV27 with TRBJ1-1; D may be TRBD1 (5 bases). Germline assignment: CDR1 MNHEY and CDR2 SMNVEV (reference sequence). The V and J ends lost 6 bases and 7 bases respectively, with 18 bases between them. The CDR3 length is 14 residues. CDR3 protein: CASRSGSRVGEAFF. The CDR3 DNA reads as TGTGCCAGCAGATCCGGGTCCAGGGTGGGTGAAGCTTTCTTT.

This chain connects TRBV27 to TRBJ1-2, with 8 bases fitting TRBD1. The V segment lost 5 bases and the J segment 1 base; nucleotides outside the gene matches: 12. Per germline, CDR1 MNHEY and CDR2 SMNVEV (reference sequence). This CDR3 spans 17 amino acids. The CDR3 region is CASSNSAWTGINYGYTF. The DNA of the CDR3 is TGTGCCAGCAGTAACTCGGCCTGGACAGGGATTAACTATGGCTACACCTTC.